This TCR beta chain was sequenced in a study of T cells after yellow fever vaccination. The overall study: Any fraction with a low cell number was prepared using SMART-Seq v4 Ultra Low Input.

Findings and caveats of the study: Overall, a small share of clonotypes was seen in both CD4 and CD8 compartments. Booster sampling recovered most clones from primary vaccination (nearly 98% CD4, over 75% CD8).

With regard to this clonotype: What it recognizes is unknown.

The 5'RACE template-switching step produced TCR cDNA and added a universal primer site and UMIs. MiXCR was run by TCRdb on the 5' RACE reads, yielding one entry per CDR3 protein. Here the sample spans about 340,000 distinct CDR3 sequences, approximately 13% being singletons. The CDR3 loop spans 11 amino acids. Deletions cut 1 base from V and 11 bases from J, with 8 bases between. The germline CDR1 and CDR2 sequences are SGHTA and FQGNSA. The rearrangement joins TRBV7-2 to TRBJ1-1; D may be TRBD1 (5 bases). Sample: CD4+ T cells sorted from PBMCs, taken 15 days after the yellow fever booster vaccination. The source of this sequence is a young man who received the YFV17D yellow fever vaccine. DNA of the CDR3: TGTGCCAGCAGCTTAGGCAGGGTGGCTTTCTTT. Its translation is CASSLGRVAFF.